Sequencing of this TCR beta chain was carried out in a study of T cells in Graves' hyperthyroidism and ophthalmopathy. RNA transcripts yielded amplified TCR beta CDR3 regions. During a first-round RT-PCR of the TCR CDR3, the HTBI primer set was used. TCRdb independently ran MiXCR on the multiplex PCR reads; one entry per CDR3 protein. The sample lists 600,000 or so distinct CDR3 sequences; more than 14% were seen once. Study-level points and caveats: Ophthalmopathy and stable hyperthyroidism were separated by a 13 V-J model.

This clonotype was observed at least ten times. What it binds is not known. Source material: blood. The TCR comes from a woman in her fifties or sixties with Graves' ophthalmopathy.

CDR3 protein: CASSLPGQKETQYF. DNA for the CDR3: TGTGCCAGCAGCCTTCCGGGACAGAAAGAGACCCAGTACTTC. The J gene is TRBJ2-5, the V gene TRBV5-5; 7 positions match TRBD1. The CDR3 extends over 14 amino acids. The germline V gene has CDR1 SGHKS and CDR2 YYEKEE (reference sequence). V shed 4 bases, J shed 3 bases, and the junction held 6 bases outside the gene matches.